Shown below are 7 T cell receptor beta chains from a single sample sequenced in a study of T cell responses to AZD1222 COVID-19 vaccine. The table came from immunoSEQ multiplex PCR; TCRdb's copy has only in-frame clones and leaves some out. The sample has tens of thousands of clones, 85% to 90% seen once. Sequencing was performed on peripheral blood, taken on day 0 of AZD1222 vaccination. The receptors stem from an adult in good health.

The V and J genes are TRBV3-1 (or the pseudogene TRBV3-2) and TRBJ1-2; the D is unclear. The CDR3 runs to 15 residues. V was pared by 4 bases and J by 4 bases, with 16 bases between. CDR1 is LGHDT, CDR2 YNNKEL, per germline (reference sequence). This CDR3 reads CASSRRAQRGYGYTF. The DNA for the CDR3 is TGTGCCAGCAGCCGCCGGGCCCAGCGGGGCTATGGCTACACCTTC.

V usage is TRBV11-2 and J usage is TRBJ2-3, with 14 bases that match TRBD2. This CDR3 has 19 residues. The ends lost 1 base at V and 3 bases at J; junction bases unmatched: 9. The germline V gene encodes CDR1 SGHAT and CDR2 FQNNGV. The CDR3 reads CASSLGDRLAGGQTDTQYF. CDR3 bases: TGTGCCAGCAGCTTAGGTGACCGACTAGCGGGAGGGCAGACAGATACGCAGTATTTT.

The chain recombines TRBV20-1 with TRBJ2-7; tentatively, D is TRBD1 or TRBD2 (5 bases each). Trimming pared 5 bases from V and 9 bases from J, leaving 14 bases between. Per the germline V gene, CDR1 is DFQATT and CDR2 is SNEGSKA (reference sequence). This CDR3 spans 11 amino acids. The CDR3 region has the DNA TGCAGTGCTGGACAATTCGAGGGGCAGTACTTC. Translating gives CSAGQFEGQYF.

The chain carries TRBV4-2 and TRBJ2-7; 12 positions agree with TRBD2. V lost 1 base, J lost 4 bases, and 8 bases stayed unmatched. This CDR3 has 17 residues. Per germline, CDR1 LGHNA and CDR2 YNFKEQ. CDR3 sequence reads: CASSQGLAGDISYEQYF. DNA of the CDR3: TGTGCCAGCAGCCAAGGACTAGCGGGAGATATTTCGTACGAGCAGTACTTC.

The rearrangement uses TRBV24-1 and TRBJ2-7; perhaps TRBD1 as D (6 bases). The CDR3 is 12 residues long. V was trimmed by 8 bases and J by 5 bases, leaving 12 bases between them. Germline V gives CDR1 KGHDR, CDR2 SFDVKD. CDR3 coding DNA: TGTGCCACCAACACAGGGATCGACGAGCAGTACTTC. Translated: CATNTGIDEQYF.

The chain has TRBV29-1 and TRBJ2-3; 9 bases align to TRBD2. With 3 bases clipped from V and 5 bases from J, the junction kept 6 bases outside the gene matches. The CDR3 spans 14 residues. CDR1 SQVTM and CDR2 ANQGSEA come from the germline V gene. The chain's CDR3 is CSVDLSGRLDTQYF. As DNA, the CDR3 is TGCAGCGTTGATCTTAGCGGGAGATTAGATACGCAGTATTTT.

J is TRBJ2-7 and V is TRBV15, with D tentatively TRBD2 (7 bases). V was trimmed by 3 bases and J by 5 bases, leaving 23 bases between them. Germline assignment: CDR1 LNHNV and CDR2 YYDKDF (reference sequence). This CDR3 region has 17 residues. For the CDR3, the DNA is TGTGCCACCAGCAGGGAGGGGGGGGATGCTGAGCTGAACGAGCAGTACTTC. It specifies CATSREGGDAELNEQYF.